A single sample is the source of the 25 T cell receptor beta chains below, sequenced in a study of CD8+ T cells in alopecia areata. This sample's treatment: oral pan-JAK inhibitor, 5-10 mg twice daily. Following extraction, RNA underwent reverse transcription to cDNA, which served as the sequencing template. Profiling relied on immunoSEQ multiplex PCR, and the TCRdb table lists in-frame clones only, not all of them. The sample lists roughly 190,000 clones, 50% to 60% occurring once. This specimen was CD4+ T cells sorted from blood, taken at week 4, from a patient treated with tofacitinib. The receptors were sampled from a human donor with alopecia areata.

The CDR3: CSVRRAEETQYF. DNA of the CDR3: TGCAGCGTCCGACGAGCTGAAGAGACCCAGTACTTC. J is TRBJ2-5 and V is TRBV29-1; D not resolved. Trimming shortened V by 6 bases and J by 3 bases, and 11 bases separated the two germline ends. Germline CDR1 is SQVTM and CDR2 is ANQGSEA. The CDR3 is made up of 12 amino acids.

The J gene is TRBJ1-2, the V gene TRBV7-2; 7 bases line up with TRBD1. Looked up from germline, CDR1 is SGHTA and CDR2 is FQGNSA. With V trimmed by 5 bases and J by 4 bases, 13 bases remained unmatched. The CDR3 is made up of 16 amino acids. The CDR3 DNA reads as TGTGCCAGCAGCAACCAAAGGGGGCTGGGGACCTATGGCTACACCTTC. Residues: CASSNQRGLGTYGYTF.

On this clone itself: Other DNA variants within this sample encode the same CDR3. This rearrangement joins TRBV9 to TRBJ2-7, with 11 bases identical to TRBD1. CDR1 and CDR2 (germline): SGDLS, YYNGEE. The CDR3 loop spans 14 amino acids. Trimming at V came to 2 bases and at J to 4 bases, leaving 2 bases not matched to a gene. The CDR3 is CASSVGQGGYEQYF. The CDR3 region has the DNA TGTGCCAGCAGCGTGGGACAGGGGGGATACGAGCAGTACTTC.

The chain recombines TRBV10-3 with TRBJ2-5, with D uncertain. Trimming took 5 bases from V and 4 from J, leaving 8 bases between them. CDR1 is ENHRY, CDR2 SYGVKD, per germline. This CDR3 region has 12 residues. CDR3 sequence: CAISRHLETQYF. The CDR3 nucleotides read TGTGCCATCAGTCGACATCTAGAGACCCAGTACTTC.

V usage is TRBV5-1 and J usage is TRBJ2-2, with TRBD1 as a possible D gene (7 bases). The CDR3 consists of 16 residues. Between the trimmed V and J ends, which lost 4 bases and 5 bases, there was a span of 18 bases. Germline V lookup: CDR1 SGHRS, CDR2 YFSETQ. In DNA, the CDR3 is TGCGCCAGCAGCCTCGACGACAGGGCGGGGACCGGGGAGCTGTTTTTT. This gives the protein CASSLDDRAGTGELFF.

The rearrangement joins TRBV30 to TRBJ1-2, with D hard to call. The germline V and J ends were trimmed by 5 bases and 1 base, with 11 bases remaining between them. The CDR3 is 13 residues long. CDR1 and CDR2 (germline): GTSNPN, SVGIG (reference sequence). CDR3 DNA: TGTGCCTGGTCCCATAGCAGTAACTATGGCTACACCTTC. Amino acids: CAWSHSSNYGYTF.

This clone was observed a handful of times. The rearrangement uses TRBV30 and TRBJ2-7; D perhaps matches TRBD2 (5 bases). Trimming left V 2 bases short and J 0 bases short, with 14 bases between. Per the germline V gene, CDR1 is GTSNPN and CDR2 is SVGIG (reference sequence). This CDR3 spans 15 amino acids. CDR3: CAWSRVDTSSYEQYF. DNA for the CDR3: TGTGCCTGGAGTAGGGTAGACACTAGCTCCTACGAGCAGTACTTC.

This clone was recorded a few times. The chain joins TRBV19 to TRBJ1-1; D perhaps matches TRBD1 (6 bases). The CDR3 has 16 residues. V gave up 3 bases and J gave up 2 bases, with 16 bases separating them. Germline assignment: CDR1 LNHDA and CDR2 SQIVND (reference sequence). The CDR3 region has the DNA TGTGCCAGTAGTATTACAGGGACGAGGTATAACACTGAAGCTTTCTTT. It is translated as CASSITGTRYNTEAFF.

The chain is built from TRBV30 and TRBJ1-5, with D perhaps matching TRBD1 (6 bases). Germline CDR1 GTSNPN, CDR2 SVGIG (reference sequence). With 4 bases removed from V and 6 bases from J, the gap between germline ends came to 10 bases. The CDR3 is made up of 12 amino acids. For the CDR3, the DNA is TGTGCCTGGAACAGGGTTGGTCAGCCCCAGCATTTT. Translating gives CAWNRVGQPQHF. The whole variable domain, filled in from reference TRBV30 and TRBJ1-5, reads SQTIHQWPATLVQPVGSPLSLECTVEGTSNPNLYWYRQAAGRGLQLLFYSVGIGQISSEVPQNLSASRPQDRQFILSSKKLLLSDSGFYLCAWNRVGQPQHFGDGTRLSIL.

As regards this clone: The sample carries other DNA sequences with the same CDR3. The CDR3 is CAWSKRGNTEAFF. As DNA, the CDR3 is TGTGCCTGGAGTAAAAGGGGGAACACTGAAGCTTTCTTT. The V and J genes are TRBV30 and TRBJ1-1; TRBD1 is a possible D gene (5 bases). The germline V gene has CDR1 GTSNPN and CDR2 SVGIG (reference sequence). This CDR3 is 13 amino acids long. V was trimmed by 2 bases and J by 1 base, leaving 8 bases between them.

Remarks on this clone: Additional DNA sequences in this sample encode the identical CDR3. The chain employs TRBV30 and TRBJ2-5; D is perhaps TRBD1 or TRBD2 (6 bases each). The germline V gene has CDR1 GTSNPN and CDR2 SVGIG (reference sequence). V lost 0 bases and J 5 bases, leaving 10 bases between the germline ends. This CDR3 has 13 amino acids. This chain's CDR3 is CAWSVRGGETQYF. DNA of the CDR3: TGTGCCTGGAGTGTACGAGGGGGGGAGACCCAGTACTTC.

The CDR3 loop is CSVELRGGTDTQYF. CDR3 DNA sequence: TGCAGCGTTGAATTGCGGGGGGGTACGGATACGCAGTATTTT. This chain joins TRBV29-1 and TRBJ2-3; 9 bases are shared with TRBD2. The CDR3 runs 14 residues. V lost 2 bases and J lost 6; bases outside the gene matches: 6. The germline gives CDR1 SQVTM, CDR2 ANQGSEA.

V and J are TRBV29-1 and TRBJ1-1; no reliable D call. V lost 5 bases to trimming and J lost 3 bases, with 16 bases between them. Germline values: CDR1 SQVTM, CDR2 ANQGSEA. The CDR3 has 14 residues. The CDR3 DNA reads TGCAGCGTTCTTGGCCCAGGCCGCTACACTGAAGCTTTCTTT. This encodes CSVLGPGRYTEAFF.

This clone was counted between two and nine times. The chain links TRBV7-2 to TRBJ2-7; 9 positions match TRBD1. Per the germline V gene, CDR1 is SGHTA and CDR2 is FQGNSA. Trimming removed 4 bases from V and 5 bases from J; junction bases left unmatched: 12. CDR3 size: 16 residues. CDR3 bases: TGTGCCAGCAGCTCATTCCCGTGGGACAGGGTCAACGAGCAGTACTTC. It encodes CASSSFPWDRVNEQYF.

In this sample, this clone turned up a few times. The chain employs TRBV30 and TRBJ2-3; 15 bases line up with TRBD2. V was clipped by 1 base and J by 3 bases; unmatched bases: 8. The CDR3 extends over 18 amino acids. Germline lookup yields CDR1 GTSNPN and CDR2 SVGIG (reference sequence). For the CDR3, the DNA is TGTGCCTGGAGTGACGTCCCGGGACTAGCGGGGGGAACAGATACGCAGTATTTT. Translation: CAWSDVPGLAGGTDTQYF.

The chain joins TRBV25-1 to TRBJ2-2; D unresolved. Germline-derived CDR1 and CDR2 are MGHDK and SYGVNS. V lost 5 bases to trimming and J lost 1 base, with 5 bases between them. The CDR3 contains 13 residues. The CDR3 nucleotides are TGTGCCAGCAGTCGAGGGAACACCGGGGAGCTGTTTTTT. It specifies CASSRGNTGELFF.

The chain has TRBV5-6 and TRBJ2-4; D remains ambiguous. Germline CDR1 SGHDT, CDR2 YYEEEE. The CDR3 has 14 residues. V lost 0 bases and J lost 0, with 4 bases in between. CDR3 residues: CASSLELAKNIQYF. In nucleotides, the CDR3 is TGTGCCAGCAGCTTGGAACTAGCCAAAAACATTCAGTACTTC.

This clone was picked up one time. The CDR3 is CASSFLGQPQHF. The DNA of the CDR3 is TGTGCCAGCAGCTTCTTGGGGCAGCCCCAGCATTTT. V gene TRBV7-2 combines with J gene TRBJ1-5; D unresolved. Germline V gene sequence: CDR1 SGHTA, CDR2 FQGNSA. This CDR3 is 12 amino acids long. The ends were cut back, 3 bases at V and 7 bases at J, with 7 bases in the middle.

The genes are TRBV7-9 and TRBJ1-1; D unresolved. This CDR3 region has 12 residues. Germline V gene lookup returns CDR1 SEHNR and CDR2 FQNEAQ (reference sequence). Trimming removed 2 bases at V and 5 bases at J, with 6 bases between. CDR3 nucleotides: TGTGCCAGCAGCTTAAAGTCTACTGAAGCTTTCTTT. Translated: CASSLKSTEAFF. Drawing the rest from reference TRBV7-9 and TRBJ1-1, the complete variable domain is DTGVSQNPRHKITKRGQNVTFRCDPISEHNRLYWYRQTLGQGPEFLTYFQNEAQLEKSRLLSDRFSAERPKGSFSTLEIQRTEQGDSAMYLCASSLKSTEAFFGQGTRLTVV.

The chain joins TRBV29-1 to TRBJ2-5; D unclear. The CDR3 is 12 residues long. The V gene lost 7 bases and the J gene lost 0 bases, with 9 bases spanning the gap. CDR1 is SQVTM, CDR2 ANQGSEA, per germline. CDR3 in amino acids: CSARRNQETQYF. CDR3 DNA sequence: TGCAGCGCCAGACGGAACCAAGAGACCCAGTACTTC.

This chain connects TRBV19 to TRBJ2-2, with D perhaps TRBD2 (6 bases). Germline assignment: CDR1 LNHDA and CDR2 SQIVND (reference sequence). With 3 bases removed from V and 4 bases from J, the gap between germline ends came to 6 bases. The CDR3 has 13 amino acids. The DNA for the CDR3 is TGTGCCAGTAGTATGGGGGGCACCGGGGAGCTGTTTTTT. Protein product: CASSMGGTGELFF.

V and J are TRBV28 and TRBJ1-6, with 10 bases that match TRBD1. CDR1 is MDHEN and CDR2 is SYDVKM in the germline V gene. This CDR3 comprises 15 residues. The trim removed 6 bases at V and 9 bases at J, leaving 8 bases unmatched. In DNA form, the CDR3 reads TGTGCCAGCAGCTTTCCGGGACAGGGGACTTCACCCCTCCACTTT. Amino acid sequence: CASSFPGQGTSPLHF.

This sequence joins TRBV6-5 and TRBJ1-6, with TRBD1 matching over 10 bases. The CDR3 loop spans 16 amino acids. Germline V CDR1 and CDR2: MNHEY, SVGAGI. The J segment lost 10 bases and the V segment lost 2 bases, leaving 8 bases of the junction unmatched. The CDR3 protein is CASSYGDRGRGSPLHF. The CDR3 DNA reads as TGTGCCAGCAGTTACGGTGACAGGGGGCGCGGATCACCCCTCCACTTT.

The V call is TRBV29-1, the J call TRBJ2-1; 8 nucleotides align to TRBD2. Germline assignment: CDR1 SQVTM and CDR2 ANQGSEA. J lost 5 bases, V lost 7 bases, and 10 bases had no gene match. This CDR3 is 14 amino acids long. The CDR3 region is CSASGLVRNNEQFF. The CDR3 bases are TGCAGCGCCTCGGGACTAGTAAGGAACAATGAGCAGTTCTTC.

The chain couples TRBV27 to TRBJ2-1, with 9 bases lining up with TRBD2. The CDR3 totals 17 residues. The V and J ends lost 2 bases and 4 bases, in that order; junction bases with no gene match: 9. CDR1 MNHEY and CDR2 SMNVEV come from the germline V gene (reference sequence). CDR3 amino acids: CASSLKGVAGAYNEQFF. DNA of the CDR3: TGTGCCAGCAGTTTAAAAGGGGTAGCGGGGGCATACAATGAGCAGTTCTTC.